These 2 T cell receptor beta chains were sequenced from one sample in a study of cytomegalovirus exposure and HLA in healthy donors. The PCR contained 60 Vbeta and 13 Jbeta primers. Profiled with immunoSEQ multiplex PCR; TCRdb holds only in-frame clones, not every one. The table records some 200,000 clones, around 79% of them present only once. Material for sequencing was PBMCs. These receptors came from a girl aged 5-17 years in good health and CMV-seropositive.

The chain has TRBV30 and TRBJ2-7; D not resolved. V lost 0 bases, J lost 6 bases, and 9 bases lay in between. Germline V gene lookup returns CDR1 GTSNPN and CDR2 SVGIG (reference sequence). The CDR3 loop spans 12 amino acids. Here the CDR3 DNA reads TGTGCCTGGAGTGTAAGTGGCGGCGAGCAGTACTTC. This translates into CAWSVSGGEQYF.

This chain connects TRBV10-3 to TRBJ2-3; D unclear. Trimming took 0 bases from V and 6 from J, leaving 7 bases between them. This CDR3 is 13 amino acids long. Germline CDR1 reads ENHRY; CDR2 reads SYGVKD. The CDR3: CAISESGSDTQYF. The CDR3, as DNA: TGTGCCATCAGTGAGTCGGGCTCGGATACGCAGTATTTT.